The 9 T cell receptor beta chains in this list originate from one sample, sequenced in a study of T cell changes during pregnancy in multiple sclerosis. The data were produced by immunoSEQ multiplex PCR, yet TCRdb's version contains in-frame clones alone and is incomplete. The table has 50,000 to 55,000 clones, around 90% seen once; the top ten hold less than 0.6%. Sample: CD4+ T cells from peripheral blood mononuclear cells, taken in the third trimester of pregnancy. The receptors here all came from a female donor with multiple sclerosis, enrolled in a pregnancy study.

CDR3 bases: TGCGCCAGCAGCAGGAGGGCGGGGGATATCGAGCAGTACTTC. Translated: CASSRRAGDIEQYF. The V gene is TRBV5-1, the J gene TRBJ2-7; 7 bases line up with TRBD2. V lost 4 bases to trimming and J lost 6 bases; unmatched junction nucleotides: 10. The CDR3 contains 14 residues. The germline CDR1 and CDR2 sequences are SGHRS and YFSETQ.

The rearrangement links TRBV7-9 to TRBJ1-2; D gene ambiguous. The CDR3 spans 18 residues. CDR1 and CDR2 (germline): SEHNR, FQNEAQ (reference sequence). V lost 3 bases and J 3 bases, leaving 23 bases between the germline ends. CDR3 in DNA: TGTGCCAGCAGCTTCTTTTTGGCAGCCACTACCGTGGACTATGGCTACACCTTC. As protein: CASSFFLAATTVDYGYTF.

V is TRBV27 and J is TRBJ1-1; perhaps TRBD1 as D (6 bases). V was pared by 7 bases and J by 1 base, with 16 bases between. The CDR3 runs to 15 residues. CDR1 is MNHEY, CDR2 SMNVEV, per germline (reference sequence). The CDR3 protein is CASTLDTTGNTEAFF. The DNA for the CDR3 is TGTGCCAGCACCCTAGATACGACAGGGAACACTGAAGCTTTCTTT.

This chain links TRBV5-1 with TRBJ2-1; 10 bases agree with TRBD1. The CDR3 extends over 15 amino acids. CDR1 and CDR2 (germline): SGHRS, YFSETQ. The ends lost 0 bases at V and 10 bases at J; junction bases unmatched: 7. For the CDR3, the DNA is TGCGCCAGCAGCTTGGAGGGACAGGGGTTTCGCGAGCAGTTCTTC. Translated: CASSLEGQGFREQFF.

This rearrangement joins TRBV9 to TRBJ1-3; D possibly corresponds to TRBD1 (6 bases). Trimming shortened V by 0 bases and J by 1 base, and 17 bases separated the two germline ends. CDR3 size: 18 residues. Germline-derived CDR1 and CDR2 are SGDLS and YYNGEE. DNA of the CDR3: TGTGCCAGCAGCGTAGAGGGGGAGGGAGCCATTTCTGGAAACACCATATATTTT. It encodes CASSVEGEGAISGNTIYF.

The chain recombines TRBV30 with TRBJ1-5; D gene unclear. The V and J ends lost 0 bases and 1 base respectively, with 22 bases between them. The CDR3 has 19 amino acids. Germline values: CDR1 GTSNPN, CDR2 SVGIG (reference sequence). Written as DNA, the CDR3 is TGTGCCTGGAGTGTTGGCAAGATAGCGACATCGGGGAGCAATCAGCCCCAGCATTTT. Its protein is CAWSVGKIATSGSNQPQHF.

V gene TRBV11-3 combines with J gene TRBJ2-5; TRBD2 aligns across 11 bases. CDR1 is SGHNT, CDR2 YENEEA, per germline. J was trimmed by 4 bases and V by 3 bases; bases with no gene match: 4. The CDR3 runs to 15 residues. Written as DNA, the CDR3 is TGTGCCAGCAGCTTTAGCGGGGGGGCCGGAGAGACCCAGTACTTC. This translates into CASSFSGGAGETQYF.

The J gene is TRBJ2-7, the V gene TRBV10-2, with D possibly TRBD1 on 6 matching bases. The CDR3 sequence is 14 residues long. Germline CDR1 WSHSY, CDR2 SAAADI. The V end was cut by 8 bases, the J end by 2 bases, with 16 bases between. In DNA form, the CDR3 reads TGCGCCAGCGGAAGAGACAGGCAGGCCTACGAGCAGTACTTC. Translated, it gives CASGRDRQAYEQYF.

The chain uses TRBV5-6 and TRBJ1-5; D uncertain. With 3 bases removed from V and 6 bases from J, the gap between germline ends came to 7 bases. The germline CDR1 and CDR2 sequences are SGHDT and YYEEEE. The CDR3 runs 12 residues. CDR3 coding DNA: TGTGCCAGCAGCTCTATTGGTCAGCCCCAGCATTTT. It yields the protein CASSSIGQPQHF.